Each of the 14 T cell receptor beta chains below was sequenced from the same sample in a study of vaccination and CD4 T cells after COVID-19. Noted treatment: roughly 11-day PBMC culture with coronavirus spike peptide pools or control peptides (ViraFEST assay). Their antigen targets remain unknown. With the Oncomine TCR Beta short-read assay, DNA from cultured CD4+ T cells was sequenced. One entry per CDR3 protein results from TCRdb running MiXCR on the PCR reads. The sample records around 12,000 distinct CDR3 sequences, 60% to 80% being singletons. Specimen: CD4+ T cells from blood, cultured in vitro. The source is a human donor who had recovered from COVID-19.

The V gene is TRBV7-2, the J gene TRBJ1-6, with D possibly being TRBD1 (6 bases). Germline CDR1 reads SGHTA; CDR2 reads FQGNSA. This CDR3 contains 19 residues. Trimming stripped 1 base from V and 1 base from J, with 17 bases between. The CDR3 spells CASSLVGVRRGSYNSPLHF. For the CDR3, the DNA is TGTGCCAGCAGCTTAGTGGGAGTGCGTAGGGGGTCCTATAATTCACCCCTCCACTTT.

The chain recombines TRBV18 with TRBJ1-2; D remains ambiguous. CDR3 length equals 11 residues. Germline CDR1 and CDR2: KGHSH and LQKENI. The V and J ends lost 4 bases and 6 bases respectively, with 6 bases between them. The CDR3 protein is CASSLGDGYTF. Written as DNA, the CDR3 is TGTGCCAGCTCACTCGGAGATGGCTACACCTTC.

The V gene is TRBV6-2 or TRBV6-3, the J gene TRBJ2-3; D not resolved. The CDR3 runs 13 residues. Per germline, CDR1 MNHEY and CDR2 SVGEGT. The V and J ends lost 10 bases and 2 bases respectively, with 13 bases between them. The CDR3, as DNA: TGTGCCATCCAGACGGAGATCACAGATACGCAGTATTTT. This codes for CAIQTEITDTQYF.

The V gene is TRBV30, the J gene TRBJ2-3; 14 nucleotides line up with TRBD2. V gave up 3 bases and J gave up 6 bases; unmatched junction bases: 8. This CDR3 contains 16 residues. The germline CDR1 and CDR2 sequences are GTSNPN and SVGIG (reference sequence). The CDR3 spells CAWSGVRLAGGDTQYF. CDR3 nucleotides: TGTGCCTGGAGCGGCGTTCGACTAGCGGGAGGGGATACGCAGTATTTT.

V and J are TRBV20-1 and TRBJ2-7; a weak D match, TRBD2 (5 bases). With 4 bases removed from V and 2 bases from J, the gap between germline ends came to 18 bases. The CDR3 length is 15 residues. Germline V gene data show CDR1 as DFQATT and CDR2 as SNEGSKA (reference sequence). The CDR3 region has the DNA TGCAGTGCTACCGCCGGGATCGGGGTTCCCTACGAGCAGTACTTC. Protein: CSATAGIGVPYEQYF.

CDR3 loop: CASTPGLYQHSINQPQHF. Here the CDR3 DNA reads TGTGCCAGCACCCCTGGGCTCTACCAACACTCAATCAATCAGCCCCAGCATTTT. This chain joins TRBV6-1 and TRBJ1-5, with no clear D. Trimming left V 7 bases short and J 3 bases short, with 25 bases between. Germline V gene sequence: CDR1 MNHNS, CDR2 SASEGT. The length of the CDR3 is 18 residues.

J is TRBJ1-1 and V is TRBV27; D is unclear. The length of the CDR3 is 13 residues. V shed 4 bases and J shed 3 bases, with 9 bases lying between them. Germline V gene sequence: CDR1 MNHEY, CDR2 SMNVEV (reference sequence). CDR3 nucleotides: TGTGCCAGCAGTTCAAACAGCTACACTGAAGCTTTCTTT. Translating it yields CASSSNSYTEAFF.

V gene TRBV9 combines with J gene TRBJ2-5, with D possibly being TRBD2 (6 bases). The CDR3 is made up of 16 amino acids. Germline V CDR1 and CDR2: SGDLS, YYNGEE. V was shortened by 0 bases and J by 5 bases, with 17 bases between the two germline ends. The CDR3 reads CASSVVGSGIGETQYF. Written as DNA, the CDR3 is TGTGCCAGCAGCGTAGTGGGTAGCGGAATTGGGGAGACCCAGTACTTC.

This clonotype has a single count. The J gene is TRBJ2-5, the V gene TRBV20-1; D might be TRBD1 (6 bases). The CDR3 is 13 amino acids. Trimming left V 5 bases short and J 4 bases short, with 14 bases between. CDR1 and CDR2 (germline): DFQATT, SNEGSKA (reference sequence). CDR3 loop: CSADSARGETQYF. CDR3 DNA sequence: TGCAGTGCTGACTCGGCCAGGGGAGAGACCCAGTACTTC.

As DNA, the CDR3 is TGTGCCAGCAGTAGACAGGGGAGGAATGGCTACACCTTC. It is translated as CASSRQGRNGYTF. The chain combines TRBV27 with TRBJ1-2; 8 nucleotides line up with TRBD1. The germline gives CDR1 MNHEY, CDR2 SMNVEV (reference sequence). V gave up 5 bases and J gave up 6 bases; unmatched junction bases: 5. The CDR3 runs 13 residues.

This chain connects TRBV7-9 to TRBJ1-1; 7 bases are a match to TRBD1. The V gene's germline CDR1 is SEHNR and CDR2 FQNEAQ (reference sequence). The CDR3 is 14 amino acids. V was pared by 5 bases and J by 4 bases, with 7 bases of the junction left unmatched. The CDR3: CASSRQGYFTEAFF. The CDR3 nucleotides read TGTGCCAGCAGCCGACAGGGCTATTTCACTGAAGCTTTCTTT.

The chain employs TRBV7-2 and TRBJ2-3, with D possibly matching TRBD1 (6 bases). CDR3 length: 17 amino acids. Germline V gene data show CDR1 as SGHTA and CDR2 as FQGNSA. V was shortened by 0 bases and J by 0 bases, with 13 bases between the two germline ends. The CDR3 sequence is CASSLAAGTTSTDTQYF. The CDR3 DNA is TGTGCCAGCAGCTTAGCAGCCGGGACAACGAGCACAGATACGCAGTATTTT. The variable domain in full, with the rest retrieved from reference TRBV7-2 and TRBJ2-3, is GAGVSQSPSNKVTEKGKDVELRCDPISGHTALYWYRQSLGQGLEFLIYFQGNSAPDKSGLPSDRFSAERTGGSVSTLTIQRTQQEDSAVYLCASSLAAGTTSTDTQYFGPGTRLTVL.

The rearrangement links TRBV20-1 to TRBJ1-1, with TRBD1 as a possible D gene (6 bases). Trimming removed 6 bases from V and 1 base from J, with 15 bases in between. From germline, CDR1 is DFQATT and CDR2 SNEGSKA (reference sequence). This CDR3 spans 14 amino acids. The CDR3 loop reads CSARGGGQNTEAFF. The CDR3 region has the DNA TGCAGTGCCCGAGGAGGGGGACAGAACACTGAAGCTTTCTTT.

The chain carries TRBV20-1 and TRBJ2-3, with a possible D match to TRBD2 (5 bases). V was shortened by 3 bases and J by 0 bases, with 7 bases between the two germline ends. This CDR3 contains 13 residues. Looked up from germline, CDR1 is DFQATT and CDR2 is SNEGSKA (reference sequence). CDR3: CSARSGSTDTQYF. CDR3 in DNA: TGCAGTGCTAGGAGCGGCAGCACAGATACGCAGTATTTT.